The 11 T cell receptor beta chains below come from one sample, sequenced in a study of T cell repertoires in cytomegalovirus infection. TCRdb reprocessed the reads via MiXCR and lists one record per CDR3 protein. The sample includes fewer than 200,000 distinct CDR3 sequences, around an eighth seen only once; the top ten take more than 20%. Sequencing was carried out using PBMCs. The receptor set was obtained from a human donor in good health (CMV status not recorded). Some clones in this sample may be carry-over from other donors' samples.

The chain is built from TRBV10-3 and TRBJ2-7, with 8 bases fitting TRBD1. Germline-derived CDR1 and CDR2 are ENHRY and SYGVKD. This CDR3 has 15 amino acids. J was trimmed by 0 bases and V by 3 bases; bases with no gene match: 4. The CDR3 region is CAISETDRASYEQYF. The CDR3 bases are TGTGCCATCAGTGAAACGGACAGGGCCTCCTACGAGCAGTACTTC.

This clonotype was counted a few times. The chain is built from TRBV29-1 and TRBJ2-5; 9 bases are shared with TRBD1. This CDR3 spans 12 amino acids. J lost 7 bases, V lost 7 bases, and 7 bases had no gene match. The germline V gene encodes CDR1 SQVTM and CDR2 ANQGSEA. CDR3 residues: CSANRGQGTQYF. DNA for the CDR3: TGCAGCGCGAACAGGGGGCAGGGGACCCAGTACTTC. Full variable domain (remainder filled in from reference TRBV29-1 and TRBJ2-5): SAVISQKPSRDICQRGTSLTIQCQVDSQVTMMFWYRQQPGQSLTLIATANQGSEATYESGFVIDKFPISRPNLTFSTLTVSNMSPEDSSIYLCSANRGQGTQYFGPGTRLLVL.

This clonotype was counted at least ten times. The rearrangement joins TRBV4-2 to TRBJ1-5, with TRBD1 identical over 7 bases. Losses at the gene ends were 0 bases for V and 2 bases for J; bases not matched to a gene: 1. In germline, CDR1 is LGHNA, CDR2 YNFKEQ. The CDR3 contains 15 residues. CDR3 bases: TGTGCCAGCAGCCAAGATGGACAGGGCAATCAGCCCCAGCATTTT. Translated: CASSQDGQGNQPQHF.

There are a few counts of this clonotype. The chain employs TRBV29-1 and TRBJ1-2, with a possible D match to TRBD1 (5 bases). The CDR3 contains 12 residues. Per the germline V gene, CDR1 is SQVTM and CDR2 is ANQGSEA. V lost 7 bases and J lost 7, with 16 bases in between. The DNA of the CDR3 is TGCAGCGCCGCCGGGGGGAATTTTGGCTACACCTTC. It encodes CSAAGGNFGYTF.

This clonotype has a count of ten or more. V gene TRBV5-8 combines with J gene TRBJ1-4, with unresolved D. CDR1 is SGHTS, CDR2 YDEGEE, per germline. Trimming took off 0 bases at V and 3 bases at J, with 15 bases between the two ends. The CDR3 length is 17 residues. CDR3 DNA: TGTGCCAGCAGCTTGGGACAAAGCCTCTCCTCTAATGAAAAACTGTTTTTT. Translating it yields CASSLGQSLSSNEKLFF.

This clonotype was recorded many times. This chain joins TRBV10-3 and TRBJ1-1; TRBD1 matches 8 bases. Germline loops: CDR1 ENHRY, CDR2 SYGVKD. V was clipped by 2 bases and J by 4 bases; unmatched bases: 0. This CDR3 contains 13 residues. CDR3 sequence: CAISEDRGTEAFF. Here the CDR3 DNA reads TGTGCCATCAGTGAGGACAGGGGCACTGAAGCTTTCTTT.

This clonotype was observed a few times. The CDR3 coding sequence is TGTGCCATCAGAGGGACATCGATGAACACTGAAGCTTTCTTT. It translates to CAIRGTSMNTEAFF. V gene TRBV10-3 combines with J gene TRBJ1-1, with a weak D call TRBD1 (6 bases). CDR1 and CDR2 from the germline V gene are ENHRY and SYGVKD. Deletions cut 6 bases from V and 0 bases from J, with 11 bases between. This CDR3 contains 14 residues.

V usage is TRBV5-3 and J usage is TRBJ2-5; D ambiguous. TRBV5-3 is recorded as an ORF, its role being uncertain. The CDR3 length is 14 residues. V was clipped by 8 bases and J by 2 bases, with 16 bases between them. The CDR3 DNA is TGTGCCAGCAGCCCATGGACCGGGCAAGAGACCCAGTACTTC. This sequence encodes CASSPWTGQETQYF.

This clonotype was seen a few times. The chain combines TRBV5-1 with TRBJ1-2; TRBD1 matches 7 bases. This CDR3 has 14 amino acids. V shed 0 bases and J 8 bases; nucleotides not matched to a gene: 7. CDR1 and CDR2 from the germline V gene are SGHRS and YFSETQ. CDR3 sequence: CASSLEGQRHGYTF. The DNA for the CDR3 is TGCGCCAGCAGCTTGGAGGGACAGCGCCACGGCTACACCTTC.

This clonotype was found many times. The CDR3 bases are TGTGCCAGCAGTTACTCACGGGATTCCTACGAGCAGTACTTC. It codes for CASSYSRDSYEQYF. The rearrangement links TRBV6-2 or TRBV6-3 to TRBJ2-7, with D possibly TRBD2 on 5 matching bases. CDR1 is MNHEY and CDR2 is SVGEGT in the germline V gene. V shed 0 bases and J shed 1 base, with 7 bases lying between them. The CDR3 covers 14 residues.

This clonotype was seen once. The rearrangement links TRBV28 to TRBJ2-7; TRBD2 agrees at 8 bases. The junction had 8 bases not matched to a gene; V was cut back by 4 bases and J by 3 bases. This CDR3 is 15 amino acids long. Germline V gene lookup returns CDR1 MDHEN and CDR2 SYDVKM. This chain's CDR3 is CASSSLGREGYEQYF. In DNA form, the CDR3 reads TGTGCCAGCAGTTCCCTGGGACGGGAGGGCTACGAGCAGTACTTC.